The T cell receptor (beta chain) under discussion was sequenced for a study of beta chain features in type 1 diabetes. Whole-study findings and limits: Any role of HLA type in TCRB rearrangement remained unresolved here. All four CD4+ subsets of Type 1 diabetes patients contained TCRB CDR3s that were moderately but significantly shorter.

Each of the sorted populations had a purity greater than 95%. Every isolated RNA sample was fully reverse transcribed, so sequencing captured expressed TCRB transcripts. Profiled with immunoSEQ multiplex PCR; TCRdb holds only in-frame clones, not every one. Among about 280,000 clones, 15% were seen once, and the ten largest hold approximately 0.015%. As regards this clone: Its antigen is undetermined.

This TCR came from a man younger than 35 with type 1 diabetes. Material for sequencing was naive CD4+ T cells from blood.

CDR3 bases: TGTGCCTGGAACCCCATACGTGGATGGTGGAGTGAAAGGATCTACGAGCAGTACTTC. Protein product: CAWNPIRGWWSERIYEQYF. V gene TRBV30 combines with J gene TRBJ2-7; unclear D gene. With 4 bases removed from V and 3 bases from J, the gap between germline ends came to 31 bases. CDR3 size: 19 residues. CDR1 and CDR2 (germline): GTSNPN, SVGIG (reference sequence).